These T cell receptor beta chains were read from a single sample in a study of identifying expanded T cells in peripheral blood. The assay was immunoSEQ multiplex PCR, and TCRdb's table has in-frame clones only and misses some. Found here are 45,000 to 60,000 clones, about four fifths of them singletons; the top ten hold more than 15%. The specimen sequenced was blood. The receptors were sampled from a person aged 18 to 70 in good health. Each CDR3 is given with its conserved first and last residue. A D gene is named only where the DNA matches it firmly. Size is stated for part of the rows, as once, few or many counts, or as a class when the clone is expanded.

j_call: TRBJ2-7; clone_size: -; d_call: TRBD2; v_call: TRBV7-2; cdr3_aa: CASSSRTSGRFRYYEQYF; cdr3_nt: TGTGCCAGCAGCTCCCGGACTAGCGGGAGGTTTAGGTATTACGAGCAGTACTTC
j_call: TRBJ1-3; clone_size: -; d_call: -; v_call: TRBV29-1; cdr3_aa: CSVVTNGRSSF; cdr3_nt: TGCAGCGTTGTTACTAATGGGAGGTCTTCATTT
j_call: TRBJ2-5; clone_size: once; d_call: -; v_call: TRBV25-1; cdr3_aa: CASSDLGQRTQYF; cdr3_nt: TGTGCCAGCAGTGACCTTGGACAGCGGACCCAGTACTTC
j_call: TRBJ2-2; clone_size: -; d_call: -; v_call: TRBV7-9; cdr3_aa: CASSSRTALTGELFF; cdr3_nt: TGTGCCAGCAGCTCGAGGACAGCCTTGACCGGGGAGCTGTTTTTT
j_call: TRBJ2-5; clone_size: -; d_call: TRBD1; v_call: TRBV6-5; cdr3_aa: CASSPGQGFQETQYF; cdr3_nt: TGTGCCAGCAGCCCGGGACAGGGGTTCCAAGAGACCCAGTACTTC
j_call: TRBJ1-1; clone_size: -; d_call: -; v_call: TRBV20-1; cdr3_aa: CSAREQGAFF; cdr3_nt: TGCAGTGCTAGAGAGCAAGGGGCTTTCTTT
j_call: TRBJ2-5; clone_size: -; d_call: TRBD2; v_call: TRBV18; cdr3_aa: CASSPPSGGVETQYF; cdr3_nt: TGTGCCAGCTCACCCCCTAGCGGGGGGGTAGAGACCCAGTACTTC
j_call: TRBJ2-2; clone_size: -; d_call: TRBD2; v_call: TRBV11-2; cdr3_aa: CASSLVVLAGLNTGELFF; cdr3_nt: TGTGCCAGCAGCTTAGTTGTGCTAGCGGGACTCAACACCGGGGAGCTGTTTTTT
j_call: TRBJ1-1; clone_size: -; d_call: -; v_call: TRBV6-1; cdr3_aa: CASSEGRGTEAFF; cdr3_nt: TGTGCCAGCAGTGAAGGCCGGGGAACTGAAGCTTTCTTT
j_call: TRBJ1-1; clone_size: once; d_call: TRBD1; v_call: TRBV6-5; cdr3_aa: CASSLFGTGNTEAFF; cdr3_nt: TGTGCCAGCAGTTTGTTCGGGACAGGGAACACTGAAGCTTTCTTT
j_call: TRBJ2-3; clone_size: -; d_call: -; v_call: TRBV10-3; cdr3_aa: CAISVSGAGTDTQYF; cdr3_nt: TGTGCCATCAGTGTTTCGGGCGCGGGAACAGATACGCAGTATTTT
j_call: TRBJ1-1; clone_size: -; d_call: TRBD1; v_call: TRBV5-1; cdr3_aa: CASSKSGQLNTEAFF; cdr3_nt: TGCGCCAGCAGCAAGTCGGGACAGTTGAACACTGAAGCTTTCTTT
j_call: TRBJ2-3; clone_size: -; d_call: -; v_call: TRBV6-5; cdr3_aa: CASTSQITDTQYF; cdr3_nt: TGTGCCAGCACGAGCCAAATTACAGATACGCAGTATTTT
j_call: TRBJ1-1; clone_size: -; d_call: -; v_call: TRBV4-1; cdr3_aa: CASSHEGSLKYEAFF; cdr3_nt: TGCGCCAGCAGCCACGAAGGAAGCCTAAAGTATGAAGCTTTCTTT
j_call: TRBJ2-1; clone_size: -; d_call: TRBD1; v_call: TRBV5-1; cdr3_aa: CASSYVTGGLGKNEQFF; cdr3_nt: TGCGCCAGCAGCTACGTGACAGGGGGCCTTGGTAAAAATGAGCAGTTCTTC
j_call: TRBJ1-2; clone_size: few; d_call: -; v_call: TRBV7-2; cdr3_aa: CASSLNRRSNGYTF; cdr3_nt: TGTGCCAGCAGCTTAAATAGGAGGTCGAATGGCTACACCTTC
j_call: TRBJ2-5; clone_size: -; d_call: -; v_call: TRBV28; cdr3_aa: CASSLIQETQYF; cdr3_nt: TGTGCCAGCAGTTTAATTCAAGAGACCCAGTACTTC
j_call: TRBJ1-1; clone_size: -; d_call: -; v_call: TRBV4-1; cdr3_aa: CASSQGGIRRRDTEAFF; cdr3_nt: TGCGCCAGCAGCCAAGGGGGGATTCGTAGGAGGGACACTGAAGCTTTCTTT
j_call: TRBJ1-1; clone_size: once; d_call: TRBD1; v_call: TRBV2; cdr3_aa: CASSGQGVMTEAFF; cdr3_nt: TGTGCCAGCAGTGGGCAGGGGGTGATGACTGAAGCTTTCTTT
j_call: TRBJ2-2; clone_size: -; d_call: -; v_call: TRBV5-4; cdr3_aa: CASSLGGVTGELFF; cdr3_nt: TGTGCCAGCAGCTTGGGTGGAGTTACCGGGGAGCTGTTTTTT
j_call: TRBJ1-1; clone_size: -; d_call: TRBD1; v_call: TRBV11-3; cdr3_aa: CASSLTGQGNTEAFF; cdr3_nt: TGTGCCAGCAGCTTAACGGGACAGGGGAACACTGAAGCTTTCTTT
j_call: TRBJ1-5; clone_size: -; d_call: -; v_call: TRBV4-1; cdr3_aa: CASSQPNQPQHF; cdr3_nt: TGCGCCAGCAGCCAACCGAATCAGCCCCAGCATTTT
j_call: TRBJ2-3; clone_size: few; d_call: TRBD2; v_call: TRBV18; cdr3_aa: CASNPTGGISTDTQYF; cdr3_nt: TGTGCCAGCAACCCAACCGGGGGGATTAGCACAGATACGCAGTATTTT
j_call: TRBJ1-1; clone_size: -; d_call: -; v_call: TRBV6-4; cdr3_aa: CASSVGATNTEAFF; cdr3_nt: TGTGCCAGCAGTGTAGGGGCGACGAACACTGAAGCTTTCTTT
j_call: TRBJ2-5; clone_size: -; d_call: -; v_call: TRBV2; cdr3_aa: CASSEATLRETQYF; cdr3_nt: TGTGCCAGCAGTGAAGCCACTCTTAGAGAGACCCAGTACTTC
j_call: TRBJ2-7; clone_size: -; d_call: -; v_call: TRBV23-1; cdr3_aa: CASSQGPLGVGEQYF; cdr3_nt: TGCGCCAGCAGTCAAGGTCCCCTGGGTGTAGGCGAGCAGTACTTC